This T cell receptor beta chain was recorded in a study of blood T cell repertoires in COVID-19. Overall study context: T cells, B-cell-depleted T cells, or PBMCs supplied cDNA or gDNA.

TCRdb's copy holds only in-frame clones and misses some; the assay was immunoSEQ multiplex PCR. The data show approximately 110,000 clones, 69% seen once. The TCR originated in a man older than 75 with acute or convalescent COVID-19. Sequencing was carried out using peripheral blood.

Here the CDR3 DNA reads TGTGCCAGCACCAAACTTGGAGAGGATCAGCCCCAGCATTTT. It codes for CASTKLGEDQPQHF. V gene TRBV28 combines with J gene TRBJ1-5; D not resolved. The CDR3 contains 14 residues. V was pared by 7 bases and J by 5 bases, with 15 bases between. The germline gives CDR1 MDHEN, CDR2 SYDVKM.